This is a list of T cell receptor beta chains from one sample in a study of OX40 agonist ivuxolimab in advanced cancers. Clones were sequenced by immunoSEQ multiplex PCR, and TCRdb holds only the in-frame ones, with some missing. The table includes some 15,000 clones, approximately 80% detected once. The material was CD4+ or CD8+ T cells sorted from blood, obtained in a trial of the OX40 agonist ivuxolimab. All receptors derive from an adult with an advanced solid tumor such as melanoma, head and neck, liver or kidney cancer. CDR3s include the opening cysteine and the closing phenylalanine or tryptophan. Fields, in order: D gene, V gene, J gene, clone size, CDR3 DNA, CDR3 protein. D genes are given only for firm matches. Only part of the rows carry a size: once, few, many, or a class if the clone is expanded.

-	TRBV27	TRBJ2-7	-	TGTGCCAGCAGTTCGTGGGGGCTTAGTGAGTACGAGCAGTACTTC	CASSSWGLSEYEQYF
TRBD1	TRBV7-9	TRBJ1-1	-	TGTGCCAGCAGCGAAGCCGGGACAGGGAGGAACACTGAAGCTTTCTTT	CASSEAGTGRNTEAFF
-	TRBV7-9	TRBJ1-1	-	TGTGCCAGCAGCTTGGGCGAGGCTGAAGCTTTCTTT	CASSLGEAEAFF
-	TRBV6-1	TRBJ2-7	-	TGTGCCAGCCTTTGGGGAGGCGAGCAGTACTTC	CASLWGGEQYF
-	TRBV7-2	TRBJ2-6	-	TGTGCCAGCAGCTTAGACAGCTCTGGGGCCAACGTCCTGACTTTC	CASSLDSSGANVLTF
TRBD1	TRBV11-2	TRBJ1-2	once	TGTGCCAGCCTTACAGGGGTCTATGGCTACACCTTC	CASLTGVYGYTF
-	TRBV5-1	TRBJ2-1	-	TGCGCCAGCAGCTTGCGTAGCAATGAGCAGTTCTTC	CASSLRSNEQFF
-	TRBV4-2	TRBJ1-1	-	TGTGCCAGCAGGGGGACGGATGAATCTTTCTTT	CASRGTDESFF
-	TRBV11-1	TRBJ1-1	-	TGTGCCAGCAGCTTAACAGCTTTGAACACTGAAGCTTTCTTT	CASSLTALNTEAFF
-	TRBV4-1	TRBJ1-1	-	TGCGCCAGCAGCCAAGAAGGGTGGACTGAAGCTTTCTTT	CASSQEGWTEAFF
-	TRBV19	TRBJ1-2	-	TGTGCCAGTAGTCCGGGGATAATCGGCTACACCTTC	CASSPGIIGYTF
-	TRBV6-5	TRBJ1-1	-	TGTGCCAGCAGTTTACTCCAGGGGATGAACACTGAAGCTTTCTTT	CASSLLQGMNTEAFF
-	TRBV4-3	TRBJ2-2	few	TGCGCCAGCAGCCAAGATCAGGGAACGGCTACTTACACCGGGGAGCTGTTTTTT	CASSQDQGTATYTGELFF
-	TRBV2	TRBJ1-1	-	TGTGCCACCAGGAGGAACACTGAAGCTTTCTTT	CATRRNTEAFF
-	TRBV5-4	TRBJ1-2	-	TGTGCCAGCAGCCTACTAGGCGAAGTCCCGAATGGCTACACCTTC	CASSLLGEVPNGYTF
-	TRBV7-6	TRBJ1-1	-	TGTGCCAGCAGCCCGACAGAGAACACTGAAGCTTTCTTT	CASSPTENTEAFF
TRBD1	TRBV7-9	TRBJ2-2	-	TGTGCCAGCAGTTCTTGGACAGGGACCACCGGGGAGCTGTTTTTT	CASSSWTGTTGELFF
-	TRBV7-2	TRBJ1-2	few	-	CATDDRYSCCTF
-	TRBV7-6	TRBJ1-4	-	TGTGCCAGCAGCGGTCGAAATGGTGAAAAACTGTTTTTT	CASSGRNGEKLFF
-	TRBV27	TRBJ2-7	-	TGTGCCAGCAGTTTTTCTGGAACCTACGAGCAGTACTTC	CASSFSGTYEQYF
-	TRBV19	TRBJ2-1	-	TGTGCCAGTAGTATAAGCCCCTATAATGAGCAGTTCTTC	CASSISPYNEQFF
TRBD1	TRBV19	TRBJ2-7	few	TGTGCCAGTACTATTGGGCAGGGGGCCGTCTACGAGCAGTACTTC	CASTIGQGAVYEQYF
TRBD1	TRBV6-5	TRBJ2-7	-	TGTGCCAGCAGTTTAGCGACAGGGTATGCGTACGAGCAGTACTTC	CASSLATGYAYEQYF
-	TRBV5-4	TRBJ2-7	-	TGTGCCAGCAGCTTGGCCGGGGACGAGCAGTACTTC	CASSLAGDEQYF
-	TRBV6-6	TRBJ2-2	-	TGTGCCAGCAGTTACTCGGAATCCACCGGGGAGCTGTTTTTT	CASSYSESTGELFF
-	TRBV5-5	TRBJ1-1	few	TGTGCCAGCAGCTTGTGGGGGCCCGGGACTGAAGCTTTCTTT	CASSLWGPGTEAFF
-	TRBV10-1	TRBJ2-2	-	TGCGCCAGCAGCCCCAGGGGGGGACAGGAGAGGGCCGGGGAGCTGTTTTTT	CASSPRGGQERAGELFF
-	TRBV27	TRBJ2-7	-	TGTGCCAGCTACGGCCCACGGGCGAAGCAGTACTTC	CASYGPRAKQYF
-	TRBV2	TRBJ1-1	-	TGTGCCAGCAGTGGACGGGACTCTCTGAACACTGAAGCTTTCTTT	CASSGRDSLNTEAFF
-	TRBV4-1	TRBJ1-1	-	TGCGCCAGCAGCCACCTCCGGGGGAACACTGAAGCTTTCTTT	CASSHLRGNTEAFF
-	TRBV27	TRBJ2-3	-	TGTGCCAGCAGTTTATCCTTCACAGATACGCAGTATTTT	CASSLSFTDTQYF
TRBD2	TRBV9	TRBJ2-1	-	TGTGCCAGCAGCGTAGGGCTAGCGGGAAACAGGGGTAGCTATGAGCAGTTCTTC	CASSVGLAGNRGSYEQFF
-	TRBV28	TRBJ2-6	-	TGTGCCAGCAGCCCTGCCACAGGGCTCGGGGCCAACGTCCTGACTTTC	CASSPATGLGANVLTF
-	TRBV7-9	TRBJ1-5	-	TGTGCCAGCAGGGGAGGGGGCAATCAGCCCCAGCATTTT	CASRGGGNQPQHF
-	TRBV27	TRBJ1-6	few	TGTGCCAGCAGTTTAGGGATTAGGTCACCCCTCCACTTT	CASSLGIRSPLHF
-	TRBV7-2	TRBJ1-2	-	TGTGCCAGCAGCCCAGAACCGGTTAACTATGGCTACACCTTC	CASSPEPVNYGYTF
-	TRBV6-5	TRBJ1-3	-	TGTGCCAGCAGTTACGGGACGGTGTCTAGCACCATATATTTT	CASSYGTVSSTIYF
-	TRBV19	TRBJ2-1	-	TGTGCCAGTAGAGAGGATTTCTCTTACAATGAGCAGTTCTTC	CASREDFSYNEQFF
TRBD1	TRBV10-3	TRBJ2-2	-	TGTGCCACCCAACCCCGGACAGGGGGGGACACCGGGGAGCTGTTTTTT	CATQPRTGGDTGELFF
-	TRBV9	TRBJ1-1	once	TGTGCCAGCAGCGTAGACTCCCTGAACACTGAAGCTTTCTTT	CASSVDSLNTEAFF
-	TRBV27	TRBJ2-3	-	TGTGCCAGCAGTATCCTTTTTAGCACAGATACGCAGTATTTT	CASSILFSTDTQYF
-	TRBV7-2	TRBJ2-6	-	TGTGCCAGCACCCATAGAGGAGGGGGTCCTGGGGCCAACGTCCTGACTTTC	CASTHRGGGPGANVLTF
-	TRBV7-9	TRBJ2-1	-	TGTGCCAGCAGCCCCAGCAATGAGCAGTTCTTC	CASSPSNEQFF
-	TRBV6-1	TRBJ1-1	-	TGTGCCAGCAGTGAACTGAAGTCCTCCTACACTGAAGCTTTCTTT	CASSELKSSYTEAFF
-	TRBV2	TRBJ1-2	few	TGTGCCAGCCCCGGGACCTATGGCTACACCTTC	CASPGTYGYTF
-	TRBV4-1	TRBJ2-5	-	TGCGCCAGCAGCCACCGAATCCAGGGGTCCCAAGAGACCCAGTACTTC	CASSHRIQGSQETQYF